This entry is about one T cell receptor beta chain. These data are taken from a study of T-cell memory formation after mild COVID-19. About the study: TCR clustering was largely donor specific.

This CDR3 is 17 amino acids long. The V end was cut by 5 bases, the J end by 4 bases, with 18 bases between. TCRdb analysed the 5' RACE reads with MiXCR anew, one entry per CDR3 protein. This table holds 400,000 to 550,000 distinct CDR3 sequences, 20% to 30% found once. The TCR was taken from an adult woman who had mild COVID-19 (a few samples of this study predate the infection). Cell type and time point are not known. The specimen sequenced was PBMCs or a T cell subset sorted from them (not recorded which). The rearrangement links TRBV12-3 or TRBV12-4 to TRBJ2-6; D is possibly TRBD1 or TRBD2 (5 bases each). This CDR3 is CASSPRDVAVGANVLTF. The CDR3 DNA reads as TGTGCCAGCAGTCCCCGGGACGTCGCTGTGGGGGCCAACGTCCTGACTTTC.